The 9 T cell receptor beta chains presented below share a single source sample, sequenced in a study of Tregs in tolerant kidney transplant recipients. Data came from immunoSEQ multiplex PCR; TCRdb stores just in-frame clones and leaves some out. This table has approximately 93,000 clones, approximately 94% appearing once. Material: CD4+ T cells from blood, obtained before the transplant. The receptors were gathered from a human donor who received a combined kidney and bone marrow transplant.

The chain has TRBV6-5 and TRBJ1-4; D ambiguous. Trimming took off 6 bases at V and 0 bases at J, with 11 bases between the two ends. The CDR3 totals 15 residues. Germline assignment: CDR1 MNHEY and CDR2 SVGAGI. The chain's CDR3 is CASRPRIATNEKLFF. In nucleotides, the CDR3 is TGTGCCAGCAGACCCAGGATTGCAACTAATGAAAAACTGTTTTTT.

Here the CDR3 DNA reads TGTGCCAGTGGGCGGACAGGCACAGATACGCAGTATTTT. Translating gives CASGRTGTDTQYF. The J gene is TRBJ2-3, the V gene TRBV19; tentatively, D is TRBD1 (6 bases). Trimming took 8 bases from V and 1 from J, leaving 10 bases between them. This CDR3 contains 13 residues. Looked up from germline, CDR1 is LNHDA and CDR2 is SQIVND (reference sequence).

V is TRBV28 and J is TRBJ1-2; a weak D match, TRBD1 (5 bases). The CDR3 consists of 13 residues. Trimming took off 3 bases at V and 11 bases at J, with 16 bases between the two ends. The germline V gene encodes CDR1 MDHEN and CDR2 SYDVKM. The CDR3 DNA sequence: TGTGCCAGCAGTTTTCGCGGGACGGGCAGATACACCTTC. Translation: CASSFRGTGRYTF.

The chain links TRBV9 to TRBJ2-2; possible D gene TRBD2, 5 bases. V shed 0 bases and J shed 1 base, with 13 bases lying between them. This CDR3 contains 17 residues. In germline, CDR1 is SGDLS, CDR2 YYNGEE. In DNA form, the CDR3 reads TGTGCCAGCAGCGTAGCGGTAGTAGCGAGGAACACCGGGGAGCTGTTTTTT. Residues: CASSVAVVARNTGELFF.

This chain uses TRBV4-3 with TRBJ2-3, with 7 positions matching TRBD1. The V gene's germline CDR1 is LGHNA and CDR2 YSLEER. Trimming cost V 0 bases and J 0 bases; bases outside gene matches: 6. The CDR3 runs to 17 residues. CDR3 protein: CASSQEPGQKSTDTQYF. The DNA for the CDR3 is TGCGCCAGCAGCCAAGAACCGGGACAGAAAAGCACAGATACGCAGTATTTT.

The chain carries TRBV14 and TRBJ2-2; D gene ambiguous. CDR1 is SGHDN and CDR2 is FVKESK in the germline V gene. V was cut by 0 bases and J by 7 bases, with 12 bases left in between. CDR3 size: 15 residues. The CDR3 here is CASSQDPTPDGELFF. The CDR3 DNA is TGTGCCAGCAGCCAAGATCCAACCCCAGACGGGGAGCTGTTTTTT.

The genes are TRBV19 and TRBJ1-6; TRBD1 matches at 8 bases. Germline trimming cut 6 bases from V and 8 bases from J; bases unmatched to any gene: 6. The CDR3 is 14 residues long. Germline V lookup: CDR1 LNHDA, CDR2 SQIVND (reference sequence). The CDR3 DNA reads as TGTGCCAGTAGCCTCACAGGGGGGGATTCACCCCTCCACTTT. This encodes CASSLTGGDSPLHF.

This sequence joins TRBV10-3 and TRBJ2-2; TRBD1 matches at 9 bases. Germline CDR1 is ENHRY and CDR2 is SYGVKD. V lost 10 bases and J lost 5; bases outside the gene matches: 5. There are 13 residues in the CDR3. In DNA form, the CDR3 reads TGTGCCACCAGGACAGGGGCAACCGGGGAGCTGTTTTTT. This encodes CATRTGATGELFF.

The rearrangement joins TRBV5-4 to TRBJ2-1, with D tentatively TRBD2 (8 bases). The germline V gene encodes CDR1 SGHNT and CDR2 YYREEE (reference sequence). CDR3 length equals 16 residues. V lost 4 bases, J lost 1 base, and 15 bases lay in between. CDR3 protein: CASSPAGGQSYNEQFF. The DNA of the CDR3 is TGTGCCAGCAGCCCCGCGGGGGGACAGTCCTACAATGAGCAGTTCTTC. The full variable domain, rest sourced from reference TRBV5-4 and TRBJ2-1, is ETGVTQSPTHLIKTRGQQVTLRCSSQSGHNTVSWYQQALGQGPQFIFQYYREEENGRGNFPPRFSGLQFPNYSSELNVNALELDDSALYLCASSPAGGQSYNEQFFGPGTRLTVL.